The source of this T cell receptor (beta chain) is a study of T cell responses to AZD1222 COVID-19 vaccine. Study-wide findings and caveats: Clonal diversity may have been underestimated, and the donors were mostly white British, with more females than males.

TCRdb's table, derived via immunoSEQ multiplex PCR, lists solely in-frame clones and lacks some. This sample carries more than 70,000 clones, nearly 90% of them seen once, and the ten largest clones take about 5%. In the case of this clone: Its specificity is unknown.

The CDR3 has 14 residues. Germline CDR1 LNHDA, CDR2 SQIVND (reference sequence). Trimming left V 5 bases short and J 1 base short, with 11 bases between. The chain uses TRBV19 and TRBJ1-2, with D maybe TRBD1 (5 bases). This clonotype was obtained from an adult in good health. The input for sequencing was peripheral blood, taken on day 0 of MenACWY control vaccination. CDR3: CASSGGRLNYGYTF. As DNA, the CDR3 is TGTGCCAGTAGTGGGGGACGGCTTAACTATGGCTACACCTTC.